These T cell receptor beta chains were read from a single sample in a study of T cell responses to AZD1222 COVID-19 vaccine. Profiled with immunoSEQ multiplex PCR; TCRdb holds only in-frame clones, not every one. The sample contains about 180,000 clones, more than 80% of which appear only once. The specimen was peripheral blood, collected on day 0 of AZD1222 vaccination. Receptor source: an adult in good health. The CDR3 runs from the conserved cysteine through the conserved F or W. D genes are given only for firm matches. The size of a clone is reported for some rows only, either as once, few or many, or as a class for expanded clones.

v_gene	abundance	j_gene	d_gene	CDR3aa	CDR3nt
TRBV10-3	NA	TRBJ2-3	TRBD2	CAITYSGGTDTQYF	TGTGCCATCACATATAGCGGGGGGACAGATACGCAGTATTTT
TRBV19	NA	TRBJ1-5	NA	CASSSAGRFNQPQHF	TGTGCCAGTAGTTCGGCAGGCAGGTTCAATCAGCCCCAGCATTTT
TRBV11-2	NA	TRBJ2-3	NA	CASSRRGAGTDTQYF	TGTGCCAGCAGCCGCCGGGGGGCGGGCACAGATACGCAGTATTTT
TRBV6-2/TRBV6-3	NA	TRBJ1-5	NA	CASSYYAGSNQPQHF	TGTGCCAGCAGTTACTACGCAGGGTCCAATCAGCCCCAGCATTTT
TRBV6-5	once	TRBJ2-5	NA	CAGSYSRGQETQYF	TGTGCCGGCAGTTACTCAAGGGGTCAAGAGACCCAGTACTTC
TRBV4-3	once	TRBJ1-2	TRBD1	CASSQDLQGALGYTF	TGCGCCAGCAGCCAAGACCTACAGGGGGCCTTAGGCTACACCTTC
TRBV3-1/TRBV3-2	few	TRBJ2-5	TRBD2	CASSQGQRGGWETQYF	TGTGCCAGCAGCCAAGGCCAGCGGGGGGGTTGGGAGACCCAGTACTTC
TRBV6-2/TRBV6-3	NA	TRBJ2-5	NA	CASSYLDREGETQYF	TGTGCCAGCAGTTACCTGGACAGGGAGGGAGAGACCCAGTACTTC
TRBV6-2/TRBV6-3	NA	TRBJ2-1	NA	CASSYGGYNEQFF	TGTGCCAGCAGTTATGGAGGGTACAATGAGCAGTTCTTC
TRBV21-1	once	TRBJ2-7	NA	CASSKAGGVLEQYF	TGTGCCAGCAGCAAAGCCGGGGGGGTACTCGAGCAGTACTTC
TRBV7-3	NA	TRBJ1-5	NA	CASSLIGGSPNQPQHF	TGTGCCAGCAGCTTAATTGGGGGAAGCCCCAATCAGCCCCAGCATTTT
TRBV2	NA	TRBJ2-5	NA	CASTEKYQETQYF	TGTGCCAGTACGGAAAAGTACCAAGAGACCCAGTACTTC
TRBV27	NA	TRBJ1-6	TRBD1	CASSRYRGLNSPLHF	TGTGCCAGCAGTCGATACAGGGGGCTCAATTCACCCCTCCACTTT
TRBV7-2	NA	TRBJ2-5	NA	CASSLLSPSLAQYF	TGTGCCAGCAGCTTGCTCAGTCCCTCGCTGGCCCAGTACTTC
TRBV4-3	once	TRBJ1-4	TRBD1	CASSQGGQGNEKLFF	TGCGCCAGCAGCCAAGGGGGACAGGGTAATGAAAAACTGTTTTTT
TRBV24-1	few	TRBJ2-7	NA	CATSDPGSSYEQYF	TGTGCCACCAGTGACCCAGGGAGCTCCTACGAGCAGTACTTC
TRBV10-3	NA	TRBJ2-2	TRBD1	CAISEDRDTGELFF	TGTGCCATCAGTGAGGACAGGGACACCGGGGAGCTGTTTTTT
TRBV2	NA	TRBJ1-1	NA	CASSPSMTEAFF	TGTGCCAGCAGTCCCTCCATGACTGAAGCTTTCTTT
TRBV12-3/TRBV12-4	few	TRBJ1-3	NA	CASSFGNTIYF	TGTGCCAGCAGTTTCGGAAACACCATATATTTT
TRBV5-4	NA	TRBJ1-1	NA	CASSLDMMNTEAFF	TGTGCCAGCAGCTTAGACATGATGAACACTGAAGCTTTCTTT
TRBV4-1	NA	TRBJ2-6	NA	CASSQDRMGNSGANVLTF	TGCGCCAGCAGCCAAGATCGAATGGGGAACTCTGGGGCCAACGTCCTGACTTTC
TRBV7-2	NA	TRBJ1-6	TRBD1	CASSLQQGTNSPLHF	TGTGCCAGCAGCTTACAACAGGGGACGAATTCACCCCTCCACTTT
TRBV7-2	NA	TRBJ1-2	NA	CASSPGPNNYGYTF	TGTGCCAGCAGCCCGGGACCAAATAACTATGGCTACACCTTC
TRBV27	NA	TRBJ2-2	NA	CASRPQTGLVTVGELFF	TGTGCCAGCAGACCCCAGACAGGCCTTGTAACGGTCGGGGAGCTGTTTTTT
TRBV3-1/TRBV3-2	NA	TRBJ1-1	TRBD1	CASSSQQGTEAFF	TGTGCCAGCAGCTCACAACAGGGGACTGAAGCTTTCTTT
TRBV9	NA	TRBJ2-1	NA	CASSTSHEQFF	TGTGCCAGCAGCACCTCTCATGAGCAGTTCTTC
TRBV6-5	NA	TRBJ1-1	NA	CASRIPQGRNTEAFF	TGTGCCAGCAGAATTCCACAGGGTAGAAACACTGAAGCTTTCTTT
TRBV7-2	NA	TRBJ2-6	NA	CASSLMGGANVLTF	TGTGCCAGCAGCTTAATGGGTGGGGCCAACGTCCTGACTTTC
TRBV5-1	NA	TRBJ1-1	NA	CASSLTGMNTEAFF	TGCGCCAGCAGCTTGACGGGGATGAACACTGAAGCTTTCTTT
TRBV28	NA	TRBJ1-2	NA	CASSSVDRINYGYTF	TGTGCCAGCAGTTCGGTCGACAGGATCAACTATGGCTACACCTTC
TRBV11-2	NA	TRBJ1-3	NA	CASGGVRGSGNTIYF	TGTGCCAGCGGAGGGGTTAGGGGATCTGGAAACACCATATATTTT
TRBV27	NA	TRBJ2-1	TRBD1	CASSLIGTGVLYNEQFF	TGTGCCAGCAGTTTAATAGGGACAGGCGTACTTTACAATGAGCAGTTCTTC